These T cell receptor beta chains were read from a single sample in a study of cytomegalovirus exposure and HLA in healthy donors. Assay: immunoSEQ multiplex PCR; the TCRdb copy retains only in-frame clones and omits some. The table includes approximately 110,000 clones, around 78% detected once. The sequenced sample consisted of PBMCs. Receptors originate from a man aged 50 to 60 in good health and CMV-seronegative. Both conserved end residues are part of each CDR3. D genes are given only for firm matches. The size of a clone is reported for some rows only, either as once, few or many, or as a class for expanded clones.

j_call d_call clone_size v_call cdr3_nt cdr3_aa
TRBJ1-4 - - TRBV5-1 TGCGCCAGCAGCTTGGGGCCAGAGGAGGAAAAACTGTTTTTT CASSLGPEEEKLFF
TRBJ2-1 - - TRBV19 TGTGCCAGTAGTACCCGACAGGGGGACGGGAGGGATGAGCAGTTCTTC CASSTRQGDGRDEQFF
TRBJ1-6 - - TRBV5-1 TGCGCCAGCAGCCCTGACATGAGAAGCTATAATTCACCCCTCCACTTT CASSPDMRSYNSPLHF
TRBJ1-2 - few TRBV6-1 TGTGCCAGCAGCAGGGGTGACTATGGCTACACCTTC CASSRGDYGYTF
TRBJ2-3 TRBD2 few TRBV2 TGTGCCAGCAGTGCATTAACGGGGGGGCGGTATTTT CASSALTGGRYF
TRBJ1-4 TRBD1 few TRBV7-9 TGTGCCAGCAGCGCAGACAGGGGGCGAAGTGAAAAACTGTTTTTT CASSADRGRSEKLFF
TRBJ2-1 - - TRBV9 TGTGCCAGCAGCGGGACACTTAACTACAATGAGCAGTTCTTC CASSGTLNYNEQFF
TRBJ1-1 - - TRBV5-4 TGTGCCAGCAGCTTCCCCGGGGGGGCGCCTAACACTGAAGCTTTCTTT CASSFPGGAPNTEAFF
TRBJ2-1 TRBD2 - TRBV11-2 TGTGCCAGCCGACTAGCGGGCTACAATGAGCAGTTCTTC CASRLAGYNEQFF
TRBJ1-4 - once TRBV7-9 TGTTCCAGCAGCCGAGGGCAGGGGTCCTTTGCAACTAATGAAAAACTGTTTTTT CSSSRGQGSFATNEKLFF
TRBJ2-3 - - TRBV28 TGTGCCAGCAGTACAGGGTTGGTACAAGATACGCAGTATTTT CASSTGLVQDTQYF
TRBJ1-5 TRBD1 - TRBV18 TGTGCCAGCTCGCCGACAGGGGGCCAGGATCAGCCCCAGCATTTT CASSPTGGQDQPQHF
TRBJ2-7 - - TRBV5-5 TGTGCCAGCAGCTCCCTCGAGCAGTACTTC CASSSLEQYF
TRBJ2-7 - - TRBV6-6 TGTGCCAGCAGCCCCACCGGCTACGAGCAGTACTTC CASSPTGYEQYF
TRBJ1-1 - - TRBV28 TGTGCCACCCAAGGCCCAGGGGCCGCTGGAGGAGCTTTCTTT CATQGPGAAGGAFF
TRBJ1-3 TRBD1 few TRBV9 TGTGCCAGCAGCGGAGTAGCCAGGGACAGGGCGTACTCTGGAAACACCATATATTTT CASSGVARDRAYSGNTIYF
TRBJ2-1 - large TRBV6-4 TGTGCCAGCAGTCCGACAGAGAGCTCCTACAATGAGCAGTTCTTC CASSPTESSYNEQFF
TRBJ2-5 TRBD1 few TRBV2 TGTGCCAGTACCCCGCTGGCAGGGGGAAGTCAAGAGACCCAGTACTTC CASTPLAGGSQETQYF
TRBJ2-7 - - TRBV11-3 TGTGCCAGCAGCTTAAACAGGGAGGGCGAGCAGTACTTC CASSLNREGEQYF
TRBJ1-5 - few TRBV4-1 TGCGCCAGCAGCTTAGGGGCGAATAGCAATCAGCCCCAGCATTTT CASSLGANSNQPQHF
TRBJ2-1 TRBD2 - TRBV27 TGTGCCAGCAGTCCCATACTAGCGGGGGCCGATGAGCAGTTCTTC CASSPILAGADEQFF
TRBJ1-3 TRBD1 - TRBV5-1 TGCGCCAGCAGCTGGGGGACAGGGAACTCTGGAAACACCATATATTTT CASSWGTGNSGNTIYF
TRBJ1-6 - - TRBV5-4 TGTGCCAGCAGCTCAACAGGGAGCTCCTATAATTCACCCCTCCACTTT CASSSTGSSYNSPLHF
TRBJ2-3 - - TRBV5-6 TGTGCCAGCAGCTTGGGTGCGAGGGTCGGCACAGATACGCAGTATTTT CASSLGARVGTDTQYF
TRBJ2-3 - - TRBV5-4 TGTGCCAGCAGCTTGGATTCAGGGTCAGGAACAGATACGCAGTATTTT CASSLDSGSGTDTQYF
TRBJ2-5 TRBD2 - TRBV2 TGTGCCAGCAGTCAGCTAGCGGGGGCGGGAGAGACCCAGTACTTC CASSQLAGAGETQYF
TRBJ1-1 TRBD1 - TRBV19 TGTGCCACCCAACAGGGGGATTTAACTGAAGCTTTCTTT CATQQGDLTEAFF
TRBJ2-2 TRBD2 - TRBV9 TGTGCCAGCAGCTGGGAGGGGACCGGGGAGCTGTTTTTT CASSWEGTGELFF